This TCR beta chain is from a study of OX40 agonist ivuxolimab in advanced cancers. Germline CDR1 reads MNHEY; CDR2 reads SMNVEV (reference sequence). The V gene end was trimmed by 3 bases and the J gene end by 12 bases; junction bases not matched to a gene: 10. The CDR3 loop spans 13 amino acids. Method: immunoSEQ multiplex PCR; TCRdb's copy keeps in-frame clones and lacks some. The sample has tens of thousands of clones, roughly nine tenths seen once. This clone has only one observation. The input for sequencing was CD4+ or CD8+ T cells sorted from blood, taken in a trial of the OX40 agonist ivuxolimab. The origin of this receptor is an adult with an advanced solid tumor such as melanoma, head and neck, liver or kidney cancer. The J gene is TRBJ2-7, the V gene TRBV27; 8 bases are shared with TRBD2. The CDR3 loop reads CASSFGLAGPRYF. In DNA, the CDR3 is TGTGCCAGCAGTTTCGGGCTAGCGGGCCCGAGGTACTTC.